This note documents a single T cell receptor beta chain sequence. The antigen is unknown. With 6 bases removed from V and 8 bases from J, the gap between germline ends came to 10 bases. The germline CDR1 and CDR2 sequences are ENHRY and SYGVKD. The CDR3 runs to 12 residues. These data come from a study of CD8 T cells in ankylosing spondylitis. Using its own MiXCR run on the 5' RACE reads, TCRdb lists one record per CDR3 protein. Among about 360,000 distinct CDR3 sequences listed, roughly 20% were seen once. Overall study results and limits: Apparently characteristic of ankylosing spondylitis blood was a TCR beta motif (roughly 8 highly homologous variants).

The material sequenced was blood, either unsorted or a sorted T cell fraction (not recorded which). This sequence was found in a male donor with ankylosing spondylitis or in good health (not recorded which). The chain recombines TRBV10-3 with TRBJ2-2; D might be TRBD1 (5 bases). The CDR3 DNA follows: TGTGCCATCAGGGGGCTCATGGGGGAGCTGTTTTTT. Protein: CAIRGLMGELFF.